The clone carrying this TCR beta chain was seen only once. Its matching antigen is unknown. The sample is drawn from a study of identifying expanded T cells in peripheral blood. Study-level findings and limits: Clone count variance between roughly 2-week samples rose with total template count.

Collection occurred without any documented infections or immune events in donors. This table comes from immunoSEQ multiplex PCR, and its TCRdb copy is limited to in-frame clones, with some not included. The repertoire has about 110,000 clones, around 89% of them found once; the top ten carry about 7.7%. V was cut by 5 bases and J by 7 bases, with 18 bases left in between. Per germline, CDR1 SNHLY and CDR2 FYNNEI. The CDR3 runs to 15 residues. The sequenced sample was blood. This receptor was obtained from a person aged 18 to 75 in good health. V and J are TRBV2 and TRBJ2-1; weak D call: TRBD1 (6 bases). The CDR3 is CASSNRVFGVNEQFF. In DNA form, the CDR3 reads TGTGCCAGCAGTAACAGGGTATTTGGCGTGAATGAGCAGTTCTTC.